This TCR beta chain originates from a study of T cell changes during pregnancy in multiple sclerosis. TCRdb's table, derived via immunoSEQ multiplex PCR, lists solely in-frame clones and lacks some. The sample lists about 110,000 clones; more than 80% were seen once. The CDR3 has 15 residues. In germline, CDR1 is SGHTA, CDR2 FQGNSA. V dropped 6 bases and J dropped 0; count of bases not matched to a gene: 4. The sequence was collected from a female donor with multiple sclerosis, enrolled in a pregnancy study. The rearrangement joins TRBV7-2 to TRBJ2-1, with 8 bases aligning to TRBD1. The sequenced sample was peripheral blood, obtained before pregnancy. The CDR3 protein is CASRPGGFSYNEQFF. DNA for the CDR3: TGTGCCAGCAGACCAGGGGGCTTCTCCTACAATGAGCAGTTCTTC.